Shown below are 32 T cell receptor beta chains from a single sample sequenced in a study of T cell responses to AZD1222 COVID-19 vaccine. Libraries were prepared by immunoSEQ multiplex PCR; TCRdb keeps only in-frame clonotypes and omits some of them. The table shows about 150,000 clones, with 94% occurring only once. The starting material was peripheral blood, obtained on day 0 of AZD1222 vaccination. The receptors here all came from an adult in good health.

The V call is TRBV2, the J call TRBJ1-1; D remains unclear. V lost 3 bases and J lost 2, with 7 bases in between. The CDR3 is made up of 13 amino acids. The germline V gene encodes CDR1 SNHLY and CDR2 FYNNEI. The CDR3 region has the DNA TGTGCCAGCAGTGAGAATGGAAACACTGAAGCTTTCTTT. This sequence encodes CASSENGNTEAFF. Filled out from reference TRBV2 and TRBJ1-1, the complete variable domain reads EPEVTQTPSHQVTQMGQEVILRCVPISNHLYFYWYRQILGQKVEFLVSFYNNEISEKSEIFDDQFSVERPDGSNFTLKIRSTKLEDSAMYFCASSENGNTEAFFGQGTRLTVV.

The gene calls are TRBV28 and TRBJ1-2; D gene ambiguous. Germline V lookup: CDR1 MDHEN, CDR2 SYDVKM. The CDR3 has 12 amino acids. Trimming removed 8 bases from V and 8 bases from J, with 15 bases in between. CDR3 sequence (DNA): TGTGCCAGCTTCGGCCTCTTCGGGGGCTACACCTTC. Amino acid sequence: CASFGLFGGYTF.

This clone has a single count. DNA for the CDR3: TGTGCCAGTACCCGGGTTTCGGATGGAAACACCATATATTTT. It encodes CASTRVSDGNTIYF. This sequence joins TRBV19 and TRBJ1-3; D not certain. The germline V and J ends were trimmed by 7 bases and 3 bases, with 13 bases remaining between them. This CDR3 is built from 14 residues. Germline V CDR1 and CDR2: LNHDA, SQIVND (reference sequence).

V usage is TRBV5-6 and J usage is TRBJ1-4; D not certain. The germline V and J ends were trimmed by 4 bases and 2 bases, with 12 bases remaining between them. Germline V gives CDR1 SGHDT, CDR2 YYEEEE. This CDR3 spans 15 amino acids. CDR3 DNA: TGTGCCAGCAGCCTCACCATGGGTACTAATGAAAAACTGTTTTTT. This sequence encodes CASSLTMGTNEKLFF.

This clone showed up many times. V is TRBV6-1 and J is TRBJ2-7, with D possibly TRBD2 on 5 matching bases. V lost 2 bases and J 3 bases, leaving 11 bases between the germline ends. The CDR3 has 14 amino acids. CDR1 is MNHNS and CDR2 is SASEGT in the germline V gene. The CDR3 bases are TGTGCCAGCAGTGAACTGGAGGAAAACTACGAGCAGTACGTC. It specifies CASSELEENYEQYV.

The gene calls are TRBV7-2 and TRBJ1-2; 7 nucleotides agree with TRBD1. The V gene end was trimmed by 5 bases and the J gene end by 4 bases; junction bases not matched to a gene: 16. CDR3 length: 17 amino acids. CDR1 is SGHTA, CDR2 FQGNSA, per germline. Here the CDR3 DNA reads TGTGCCAGCAGCCGGGCGACATTTCAGGGACAGCCCTATGGCTACACCTTC. It yields the protein CASSRATFQGQPYGYTF.

The chain has TRBV3-1 (or the pseudogene TRBV3-2) and TRBJ1-1; D gene ambiguous. The CDR3 has 13 residues. V lost 4 bases, J lost 11 bases, and 17 bases lay in between. Germline V gene lookup returns CDR1 LGHDT and CDR2 YNNKEL (reference sequence). As DNA, the CDR3 is TGTGCCAGCAGCCCCGGCCTAGGGTTGGTGGCTTTCTTT. Its protein is CASSPGLGLVAFF.

The CDR3 DNA reads TGTGCCAGCAGCTTAGCTCTCTTTGGGAGCTCTGCGACTCGGGGCTACACCTTC. Its translation: CASSLALFGSSATRGYTF. This chain joins TRBV7-8 and TRBJ1-2; D remains unclear. The length of the CDR3 is 18 residues. The germline gives CDR1 SGHVS, CDR2 FQNEAQ. Trimming took off 0 bases at V and 8 bases at J, with 25 bases between the two ends.

This chain joins TRBV2 and TRBJ1-4; weak D call: TRBD1 (5 bases). CDR3 length: 15 residues. V was clipped by 7 bases and J by 8 bases, with 20 bases between them. CDR1 and CDR2 (germline): SNHLY, FYNNEI. The CDR3 nucleotides read TGTGCCAGCACCGAAGGTCCCAGGGCAGGAGAAAAACTGTTTTTT. Protein: CASTEGPRAGEKLFF.

The chain carries TRBV12-3 or TRBV12-4 and TRBJ1-6, with D unclear. This CDR3 comprises 13 residues. V was trimmed by 2 bases and J by 5 bases, leaving 4 bases between them. The CDR3 DNA reads as TGTGCCAGCAGTTTACGGGATAATTCACCCCTCCACTTT. Its protein is CASSLRDNSPLHF.

With respect to this clone: The sample has other DNA sequences that encode this CDR3 too. The rearrangement joins TRBV5-1 to TRBJ1-1; TRBD1 matches at 9 bases. The CDR3 runs 14 residues. V lost 4 bases, J lost 2 bases, and 3 bases stayed unmatched. Germline CDR1 reads SGHRS; CDR2 reads YFSETQ. CDR3 region: CASSGGQGNTEAFF. CDR3 bases: TGCGCCAGCAGCGGGGGACAGGGCAACACTGAAGCTTTCTTT.

The CDR3 DNA reads as TGTGCCAGCAGCCAAGGCGGGAGGTCCTACAATGAGCAGTTCTTC. Its translation is CASSQGGRSYNEQFF. The V and J genes are TRBV4-2 and TRBJ2-1; 8 positions match TRBD2. CDR3 size: 15 residues. CDR1 and CDR2 (germline): LGHNA, YNFKEQ. The J segment lost 1 base and the V segment lost 1 base, leaving 0 bases of the junction unmatched.

This clone is a singleton in its sample. J is TRBJ2-1 and V is TRBV7-9; no firm D call. CDR3 size: 15 residues. Per germline, CDR1 SEHNR and CDR2 FQNEAQ (reference sequence). V lost 3 bases and J 5 bases, leaving 14 bases between the germline ends. The CDR3 is CASSFFGGPNNEQFF. The DNA for the CDR3 is TGTGCCAGCAGCTTCTTTGGCGGACCAAACAATGAGCAGTTCTTC.

The chain uses TRBV29-1 and TRBJ1-1; 9 positions match TRBD1. CDR3 length: 13 amino acids. V dropped 6 bases and J dropped 5; count of bases not matched to a gene: 7. Germline V gives CDR1 SQVTM, CDR2 ANQGSEA. The CDR3 is CSVATGGITEAFF. DNA of the CDR3: TGCAGCGTCGCGACAGGGGGTATTACTGAAGCTTTCTTT. The variable domain in full, with the rest retrieved from reference TRBV29-1 and TRBJ1-1, is SAVISQKPSRDICQRGTSLTIQCQVDSQVTMMFWYRQQPGQSLTLIATANQGSEATYESGFVIDKFPISRPNLTFSTLTVSNMSPEDSSIYLCSVATGGITEAFFGQGTRLTVV.

This chain uses TRBV4-3 with TRBJ2-1, with D possibly matching TRBD2 (5 bases). Germline values: CDR1 LGHNA, CDR2 YSLEER. The CDR3 loop spans 15 amino acids. The germline V and J ends were trimmed by 0 bases and 6 bases, with 12 bases remaining between them. CDR3 nucleotides: TGCGCCAGCAGCCAAGATACCGCTAGCACCAATGAGCAGTTCTTC. This codes for CASSQDTASTNEQFF.

This rearrangement joins TRBV2 to TRBJ2-5, with TRBD2 matching 8 bases. Trimming took 2 bases from V and 4 from J; bases not matched to a gene: 3. The CDR3 is 14 amino acids. Per the germline V gene, CDR1 is SNHLY and CDR2 is FYNNEI. CDR3 loop: CASSESGGLETQYF. Here the CDR3 DNA reads TGTGCCAGCAGTGAATCGGGGGGGTTAGAGACCCAGTACTTC.

The CDR3 loop is CASKLAGGPGETQYF. The CDR3 nucleotides read TGTGCCAGTAAACTAGCGGGAGGGCCGGGAGAGACCCAGTACTTC. The chain is built from TRBV19 and TRBJ2-5, with 13 positions matching TRBD2. V gave up 7 bases and J gave up 4 bases; unmatched junction bases: 6. The germline V gene has CDR1 LNHDA and CDR2 SQIVND (reference sequence). This CDR3 is 15 amino acids long.

The V call is TRBV30, the J call TRBJ1-1, with D unresolved. CDR1 and CDR2 (germline): GTSNPN, SVGIG (reference sequence). The CDR3 contains 11 residues. Trimming stripped 1 base from V and 3 bases from J, with 3 bases between. The CDR3 DNA sequence: TGTGCCTGGAGTGACTACACTGAAGCTTTCTTT. Protein product: CAWSDYTEAFF.

V usage is TRBV3-1 (or the pseudogene TRBV3-2) and J usage is TRBJ2-3, with 7 bases aligning to TRBD2. From germline, CDR1 is LGHDT and CDR2 YNNKEL (reference sequence). This CDR3 is 18 amino acids long. V lost 0 bases to trimming and J lost 4 bases; unmatched junction nucleotides: 13. CDR3 DNA sequence: TGTGCCAGCAGCCAAGAGGCAGGGCAGCGGGGCCTCTCAGATACGCAGTATTTT. Protein product: CASSQEAGQRGLSDTQYF.

The gene calls are TRBV7-8 and TRBJ2-5; D gene uncertain. Trimming removed 1 base at V and 4 bases at J, with 10 bases between. The CDR3 spans 14 residues. Per germline, CDR1 SGHVS and CDR2 FQNEAQ. The CDR3 DNA reads TGTGCCAGCAGCTTAGTTGGGCTACGAGAGACCCAGTACTTC. It translates to CASSLVGLRETQYF. Full variable domain (rest looked up from reference TRBV7-8 and TRBJ2-5): GAGVSQSPRYKVAKRGQDVALRCDPISGHVSLFWYQQALGQGPEFLTYFQNEAQLDKSGLPSDRFFAERPEGSVSTLKIQRTQQEDSAVYLCASSLVGLRETQYFGPGTRLLVL.

The rearrangement uses TRBV5-1 and TRBJ2-3, with TRBD2 matching 9 bases. J was trimmed by 1 base and V by 7 bases; bases with no gene match: 19. Per germline, CDR1 SGHRS and CDR2 YFSETQ. There are 19 residues in the CDR3. Here the CDR3 reads CASGLALAGGLVGTDTQYF. In DNA form, the CDR3 reads TGCGCCAGCGGACTAGCCCTGGCGGGGGGGCTGGTTGGCACAGATACGCAGTATTTT.

The genes are TRBV12-3 or TRBV12-4 and TRBJ2-1; 11 nucleotides agree with TRBD2. Trimming took 3 bases from V and 14 from J; bases not matched to a gene: 6. The CDR3 spans 13 residues. CDR3 in amino acids: CASSLLAGGKKFF. In DNA form, the CDR3 reads TGTGCCAGCAGTTTGCTAGCGGGAGGAAAAAAGTTCTTC.

The J gene is TRBJ1-6, the V gene TRBV19; TRBD1 might be the D (6 bases). The V and J ends lost 3 bases and 9 bases respectively, with 15 bases between them. Germline V gene sequence: CDR1 LNHDA, CDR2 SQIVND (reference sequence). CDR3 size: 15 residues. Here the CDR3 DNA reads TGTGCCAGTAGTATTATGAACAGGGAGTCTTCACCCCTCCACTTT. It codes for CASSIMNRESSPLHF. Based on the CDR3 plus reference TRBV19 and TRBJ1-6, the full variable domain is DGGITQSPKYLFRKEGQNVTLSCEQNLNHDAMYWYRQDPGQGLRLIYYSQIVNDFQKGDIAEGYSVSREKKESFPLTVTSAQKNPTAFYLCASSIMNRESSPLHFGNGTRLTVT.

V is TRBV27 and J is TRBJ2-1; D might be TRBD1 or TRBD2, each matching 5 bases. Trimming took 3 bases from V and 3 from J, leaving 12 bases between them. Germline CDR1 and CDR2: MNHEY and SMNVEV (reference sequence). The CDR3 spans 15 residues. CDR3 DNA sequence: TGTGCCAGCAGTTTCTCGGGACCCAACTACAATGAGCAGTTCTTC. This gives the protein CASSFSGPNYNEQFF.

V is TRBV1 and J is TRBJ1-1. TRBV1 is a pseudogene locus. The CDR3 runs 18 residues. CDR3 nucleotide sequence: TGCACCAGCAGCCAAAAAAGATCCAACGGAAAAATGAACACTGAAGCTTTCTTT. Protein: CTSSQKRSNGKMNTEAFF.

The rearrangement links TRBV7-9 to TRBJ1-2; perhaps TRBD1 as D (5 bases). CDR3 size: 12 residues. V dropped 4 bases and J dropped 4 bases, with 7 bases sitting between them. Germline loops: CDR1 SEHNR, CDR2 FQNEAQ (reference sequence). CDR3 loop: CASSYDSYGYTF. In DNA form, the CDR3 reads TGTGCCAGCAGCTACGACAGCTATGGCTACACCTTC.

The count of this clone is one. V usage is TRBV10-3 and J usage is TRBJ2-3; possibly TRBD2 for D (7 bases). Germline values: CDR1 ENHRY, CDR2 SYGVKD. The CDR3 consists of 14 residues. Trimming left V 8 bases short and J 1 base short, with 13 bases between. In DNA form, the CDR3 reads TGTGCCATCTTAGAAGGGGGGGGCACAGATACGCAGTATTTT. Encoded protein: CAILEGGGTDTQYF.

J is TRBJ2-2 and V is TRBV28; the D gene is possibly TRBD2 (6 bases). Germline CDR1 is MDHEN and CDR2 is SYDVKM. Trimming removed 5 bases at V and 0 bases at J, with 10 bases between. This CDR3 contains 15 residues. The chain's CDR3 is CASSTPGANTGELFF. DNA of the CDR3: TGTGCCAGCAGTACCCCGGGGGCGAACACCGGGGAGCTGTTTTTT.

CDR3 region: CASSEAILGNTEAFF. The CDR3 DNA reads TGTGCCAGCAGTGAAGCGATTCTGGGGAACACTGAAGCTTTCTTT. The chain is built from TRBV6-1 and TRBJ1-1; no reliable D call. The CDR3 spans 15 residues. Trimming stripped 0 bases from V and 1 base from J, with 9 bases between. From germline, CDR1 is MNHNS and CDR2 SASEGT.

The CDR3 region is CASSVVIGKYNEQFF. The CDR3 DNA is TGTGCCAGCAGCGTAGTGATCGGAAAATACAATGAGCAGTTCTTC. The V call is TRBV9, the J call TRBJ2-1; D uncertain. This CDR3 spans 15 amino acids. Trimming shortened V by 0 bases and J by 4 bases, and 11 bases separated the two germline ends. CDR1 and CDR2 from the germline V gene are SGDLS and YYNGEE.

The chain recombines TRBV5-6 with TRBJ2-1; 9 positions agree with TRBD1. The V gene end was trimmed by 3 bases and the J gene end by 0 bases; junction bases not matched to a gene: 7. This CDR3 contains 17 residues. From germline, CDR1 is SGHDT and CDR2 YYEEEE. The CDR3 is CASSYGTGTSSYNEQFF. The CDR3, as DNA: TGTGCCAGCAGCTACGGGACAGGGACGAGCTCCTACAATGAGCAGTTCTTC.

The chain recombines TRBV5-1 with TRBJ1-3; D may be TRBD1 (6 bases). Looked up from germline, CDR1 is SGHRS and CDR2 is YFSETQ. Trimming pared 4 bases from V and 0 bases from J, leaving 14 bases between. This CDR3 contains 16 residues. The CDR3 nucleotides read TGCGCCAGCAGCCTATTGGGGACATACTCTGGAAACACCATATATTTT. It specifies CASSLLGTYSGNTIYF.